Following are 26 T cell receptor beta chains from one sample sequenced in a study of blood T cells in healthy people across ages. A J-beta primer mix and a sample-barcoded 5' primer were used in a second PCR of about 7 to 12 cycles. TCRdb fed the 5' RACE reads into MiXCR, producing one record per CDR3 protein. This table has hundreds of thousands of distinct CDR3 sequences, under 45% appearing once. Sequences were obtained from blood. Source of these receptors: a man aged 60 to 69 in good health.

This clonotype showed up many times. V and J are TRBV5-1 and TRBJ1-2, with 7 bases fitting TRBD1. The V and J ends lost 3 bases and 3 bases, in that order; junction bases with no gene match: 2. This CDR3 is 13 amino acids long. Germline CDR1 is SGHRS and CDR2 is YFSETQ. The CDR3 DNA follows: TGCGCCAGCAGCTCCCAGGGGGACTATGGCTACACCTTC. It is translated as CASSSQGDYGYTF. The full variable domain, completed using reference TRBV5-1 and TRBJ1-2, is KAGVTQTPRYLIKTRGQQVTLSCSPISGHRSVSWYQQTPGQGLQFLFEYFSETQRNKGNFPGRFSGRQFSNSRSEMNVSTLELGDSALYLCASSSQGDYGYTFGSGTRLTVV.

V is TRBV7-2 and J is TRBJ2-1; weak D call: TRBD1 (6 bases). Trimming removed 1 base at V and 9 bases at J, with 13 bases between. CDR1 is SGHTA and CDR2 is FQGNSA in the germline V gene. The CDR3 is made up of 14 amino acids. DNA of the CDR3: TGTGCCAGCAGCTTAGGGAACAGGGCGTCTGAGCAGTTCTTC. Encoded protein: CASSLGNRASEQFF.

Written as DNA, the CDR3 is TGTGCCAGCAGCAAAGCGGGACGGGGAAACTATGGCTACACCTTC. The encoded protein is CASSKAGRGNYGYTF. V is TRBV21-1 and J is TRBJ1-2; TRBD1 is taken as the D call from the table, unchecked against the DNA. TRBV21-1 is an annotated pseudogene. This CDR3 spans 15 amino acids.

The J gene is TRBJ2-3, the V gene TRBV6-2 or TRBV6-3; 12 nucleotides agree with TRBD2. The CDR3 totals 15 residues. The V gene end was trimmed by 6 bases and the J gene end by 6 bases; junction bases not matched to a gene: 7. From germline, CDR1 is MNHEY and CDR2 SVGEGT. CDR3 protein: CASSPWTSGDDTQYF. The CDR3 DNA sequence: TGTGCCAGCAGCCCTTGGACTAGCGGGGATGATACGCAGTATTTT.

This clonotype was seen only a few times. The J gene is TRBJ1-4, the V gene TRBV5-6; TRBD1 matches at 9 bases. The CDR3 covers 16 residues. V was clipped by 2 bases and J by 3 bases; unmatched bases: 5. Germline loops: CDR1 SGHDT, CDR2 YYEEEE. The CDR3 reads CASSFHRGPSNEKLFF. DNA of the CDR3: TGTGCCAGCAGCTTTCACAGGGGGCCGTCTAATGAAAAACTGTTTTTT.

The V gene is TRBV7-2, the J gene TRBJ1-2, with D uncertain. This CDR3 is built from 14 residues. Germline V gene data show CDR1 as SGHTA and CDR2 as FQGNSA. V was shortened by 1 base and J by 7 bases, with 13 bases between the two germline ends. This CDR3 reads CASSLVVVTAGYTF. The CDR3 nucleotides read TGTGCCAGCAGCTTAGTTGTGGTAACGGCTGGCTACACCTTC. Drawing the rest from reference TRBV7-2 and TRBJ1-2, the complete variable domain is GAGVSQSPSNKVTEKGKDVELRCDPISGHTALYWYRQSLGQGLEFLIYFQGNSAPDKSGLPSDRFSAERTGGSVSTLTIQRTQQEDSAVYLCASSLVVVTAGYTFGSGTRLTVV.

The CDR3 reads CASSQDRGLAGPSATQYF. CDR3 nucleotides: TGCGCCAGCAGCCAAGATCGGGGACTAGCGGGGCCGAGCGCTACGCAGTATTTT. The chain recombines TRBV4-3 with TRBJ2-3; 13 bases are a match to TRBD2. CDR3 length equals 18 residues. CDR1 and CDR2 (germline): LGHNA, YSLEER. Germline trimming cut 0 bases from V and 8 bases from J; bases unmatched to any gene: 11.

The chain carries TRBV18 and TRBJ2-3, with TRBD2 identical over 11 bases. J was trimmed by 6 bases and V by 4 bases; bases with no gene match: 9. The length of the CDR3 is 16 residues. The germline CDR1 and CDR2 sequences are KGHSH and LQKENI. CDR3 coding DNA: TGTGCCAGCTCACGGATCGGGACTAGCGGCCCGGATACGCAGTATTTT. This translates into CASSRIGTSGPDTQYF.

J is TRBJ2-3 and V is TRBV20-1, with D unresolved. Germline V lookup: CDR1 DFQATT, CDR2 SNEGSKA (reference sequence). With 4 bases removed from V and 0 bases from J, the gap between germline ends came to 11 bases. There are 14 residues in the CDR3. The CDR3 spells CSAIGPRSTDTQYF. The CDR3, as DNA: TGCAGTGCTATCGGACCGAGGAGCACAGATACGCAGTATTTT.

This clonotype showed up just a few times. The J gene is TRBJ2-1, the V gene TRBV5-8; TRBD1 matches 7 bases. V was clipped by 5 bases and J by 0 bases; unmatched bases: 5. Germline V gene sequence: CDR1 SGHTS, CDR2 YDEGEE. This CDR3 is 15 amino acids long. DNA of the CDR3: TGTGCCAGCAGGACAGGGCGGAGCTCCTACAATGAGCAGTTCTTC. Amino acids: CASRTGRSSYNEQFF.

In its sample, this clonotype was seen a few times. CDR3 in amino acids: CASSLVGGGYYNEQFF. In nucleotides, the CDR3 is TGTGCCAGCAGCTTAGTTGGCGGGGGCTACTACAATGAGCAGTTCTTC. This chain connects TRBV13 to TRBJ2-1; D is possibly TRBD2 (7 bases). V shed 1 base and J shed 3 bases, with 13 bases lying between them. Germline CDR1 PRHDT, CDR2 FYEKMQ (reference sequence). The CDR3 has 16 residues.

This clonotype was seen only once. The chain has TRBV9 and TRBJ2-7; no clear D gene. The CDR3 spans 14 residues. The germline V and J ends were trimmed by 4 bases and 0 bases, with 11 bases remaining between them. CDR1 SGDLS and CDR2 YYNGEE come from the germline V gene. The CDR3 nucleotides are TGTGCCAGCAGCCCCCTGATCAACTCCTACGAGCAGTACTTC. This codes for CASSPLINSYEQYF.

The chain joins TRBV3-1 to TRBJ2-1; D might be TRBD2 (6 bases). The V gene lost 4 bases and the J gene lost 7 bases, with 8 bases spanning the gap. Germline V gene lookup returns CDR1 LGHDT and CDR2 YNNKEL (reference sequence). This CDR3 is 12 amino acids long. In DNA, the CDR3 is TGTGCCAGCAGCCGACGGGGGAATGAGCAGTTCTTC. It specifies CASSRRGNEQFF.

The rearrangement links TRBV20-1 to TRBJ2-7, with D perhaps matching TRBD1 or TRBD2 (5 bases each). There are 14 residues in the CDR3. CDR1 is DFQATT and CDR2 is SNEGSKA in the germline V gene (reference sequence). Trimming removed 0 bases at V and 8 bases at J, with 17 bases between. For the CDR3, the DNA is TGCAGTGCTAGAGATGGGCTAGTGGGGGAGAAGCAGTACTTC. Encoded protein: CSARDGLVGEKQYF.

The genes are TRBV4-3 and TRBJ1-2, with TRBD1 matching 7 bases. The CDR3 consists of 14 residues. CDR1 is LGHNA, CDR2 YSLEER, per germline. The V gene end was trimmed by 3 bases and the J gene end by 0 bases; junction bases not matched to a gene: 1. The CDR3 here is CASSHQGANYGYTF. As DNA, the CDR3 is TGCGCCAGCAGCCACCAGGGGGCTAACTATGGCTACACCTTC.

The gene calls are TRBV3-1 and TRBJ2-1; TRBD1 aligns across 9 bases. Trimming took 4 bases from V and 9 from J; bases not matched to a gene: 4. This CDR3 is built from 13 residues. The germline CDR1 and CDR2 sequences are LGHDT and YNNKEL (reference sequence). CDR3 in DNA: TGTGCCAGCAGCCGACAGGGGGTTATTGAGCAGTTCTTC. Amino acid sequence: CASSRQGVIEQFF.

Only one count was recorded for this clonotype. This sequence joins TRBV6-1 and TRBJ1-5; D call uncertain. The CDR3 is made up of 12 amino acids. Trimming left V 10 bases short and J 3 bases short, with 10 bases between. CDR1 is MNHNS, CDR2 SASEGT, per germline. As DNA, the CDR3 is TGTGCCACCACCTTTCTCAATCAGCCCCAGCATTTT. Translating it yields CATTFLNQPQHF.

This clonotype was observed a few times. The chain combines TRBV7-9 with TRBJ1-6; the D gene is possibly TRBD1 (6 bases). CDR1 and CDR2 (germline): SEHNR, FQNEAQ (reference sequence). The CDR3 loop spans 14 amino acids. The V and J ends lost 2 bases and 9 bases respectively, with 11 bases between them. The CDR3 spells CASSLPGATSPLHF. CDR3 nucleotide sequence: TGTGCCAGCAGCTTACCGGGGGCCACTTCACCCCTCCACTTT. Supplemented by reference TRBV7-9 and TRBJ1-6, the full variable domain reads DTGVSQNPRHKITKRGQNVTFRCDPISEHNRLYWYRQTLGQGPEFLTYFQNEAQLEKSRLLSDRFSAERPKGSFSTLEIQRTEQGDSAMYLCASSLPGATSPLHFGNGTRLTVT.

This clonotype was picked up many times. The V and J genes are TRBV7-2 and TRBJ2-3, with 10 bases lining up with TRBD2. From germline, CDR1 is SGHTA and CDR2 FQGNSA. Trimming at V came to 5 bases and at J to 4 bases, leaving 6 bases not matched to a gene. The CDR3 is 15 residues long. This chain's CDR3 is CASSPPSGGADTQYF. CDR3 sequence (DNA): TGTGCCAGCAGCCCCCCTAGCGGGGGCGCAGATACGCAGTATTTT.

V usage is TRBV6-2 or TRBV6-3 and J usage is TRBJ2-7, with 10 bases that match TRBD1. The CDR3 has 13 residues. CDR1 and CDR2 (germline): MNHEY, SVGEGT. V trimming: 8 bases; J trimming: 5 bases; junction bases outside the gene matches: 6. The CDR3 DNA reads as TGTGCCAGCGGAGACAGGGGGCTGGACGAGCAGTACTTC. Translated: CASGDRGLDEQYF.

At least ten counts were recorded for this clonotype. This chain uses TRBV29-1 with TRBJ2-5; 11 nucleotides agree with TRBD2. J was trimmed by 1 base and V by 8 bases; bases with no gene match: 9. Germline V gene lookup returns CDR1 SQVTM and CDR2 ANQGSEA. The CDR3 has 15 residues. This CDR3 reads CSIPPTSGVQETQYF. CDR3 in DNA: TGCAGCATTCCCCCGACTAGCGGGGTCCAAGAGACCCAGTACTTC.

The CDR3 here is CASSLDYRHQETQYF. The CDR3 DNA reads as TGCGCCAGCAGCTTGGATTACAGGCACCAAGAGACCCAGTACTTC. The chain carries TRBV5-1 and TRBJ2-5, with D possibly being TRBD1 (5 bases). This CDR3 spans 15 amino acids. CDR1 is SGHRS, CDR2 YFSETQ, per germline. V lost 0 bases, J lost 0 bases, and 9 bases lay in between.

The V gene is TRBV6-4, the J gene TRBJ2-3, with D perhaps matching TRBD1 (7 bases). The germline CDR1 and CDR2 sequences are MRHNA and SNTAGT. This CDR3 has 15 residues. The V end was cut by 6 bases, the J end by 1 base, with 14 bases between. DNA of the CDR3: TGTGCCAGCAGCCAGGGGGGAAGCCGCACAGATACGCAGTATTTT. It yields the protein CASSQGGSRTDTQYF.

This chain uses TRBV5-1 with TRBJ2-5, with 9 nucleotides matching TRBD2. This CDR3 comprises 20 residues. V dropped 0 bases and J dropped 1; count of bases not matched to a gene: 16. The germline CDR1 and CDR2 sequences are SGHRS and YFSETQ. The CDR3 DNA reads as TGCGCCAGCAGCTTGGGGGTCGGGCTAGCGGGGATAAGTCCCCAAGAGACCCAGTACTTC. Translating gives CASSLGVGLAGISPQETQYF.

The V and J genes are TRBV7-2 and TRBJ2-3, with a weak D call TRBD2 (6 bases). The V gene's germline CDR1 is SGHTA and CDR2 FQGNSA. Trimming pared 4 bases from V and 3 bases from J, leaving 23 bases between. This CDR3 contains 18 residues. CDR3 protein: CASSSYGAGTPRTDTQYF. The CDR3 bases are TGTGCCAGCAGCTCCTACGGAGCGGGCACCCCGAGGACAGATACGCAGTATTTT.

V usage is TRBV14 and J usage is TRBJ2-1; D gene ambiguous. TRBJ2-7 explains the end of the DNA better; the J call may be wrong. Germline V gene data show CDR1 as SGHDN and CDR2 as FVKESK. The CDR3 is 14 amino acids. The CDR3: CASSPSSGYNEQYF. In nucleotides, the CDR3 is TGTGCCAGCAGCCCCAGTTCCGGTTACAATGAGCAGTACTTC.